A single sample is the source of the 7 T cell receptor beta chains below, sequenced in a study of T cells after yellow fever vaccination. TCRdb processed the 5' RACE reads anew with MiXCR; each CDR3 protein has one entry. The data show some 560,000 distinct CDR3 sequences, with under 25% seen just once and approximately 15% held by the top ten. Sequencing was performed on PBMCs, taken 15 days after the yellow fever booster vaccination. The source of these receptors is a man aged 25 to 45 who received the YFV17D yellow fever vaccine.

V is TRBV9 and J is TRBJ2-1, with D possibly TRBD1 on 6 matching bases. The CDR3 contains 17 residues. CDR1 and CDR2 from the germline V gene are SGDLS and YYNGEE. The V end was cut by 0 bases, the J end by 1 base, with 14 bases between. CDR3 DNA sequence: TGTGCCAGCAGCGTAGGGGGGCAGTTTTGGTCCTACAATGAGCAGTTCTTC. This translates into CASSVGGQFWSYNEQFF.

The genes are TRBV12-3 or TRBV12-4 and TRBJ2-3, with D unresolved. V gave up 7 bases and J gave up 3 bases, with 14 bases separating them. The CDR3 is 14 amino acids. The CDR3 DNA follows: TGTGCCAGCAACCATATGAGTTGGACAGATACGCAGTATTTT. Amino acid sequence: CASNHMSWTDTQYF.

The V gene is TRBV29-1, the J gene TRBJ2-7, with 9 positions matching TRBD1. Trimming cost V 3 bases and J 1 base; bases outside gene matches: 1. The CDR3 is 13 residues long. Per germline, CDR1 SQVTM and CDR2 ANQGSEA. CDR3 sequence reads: CSVETGGSYEQYF. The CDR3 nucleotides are TGCAGCGTTGAGACAGGGGGTTCCTACGAGCAGTACTTC.

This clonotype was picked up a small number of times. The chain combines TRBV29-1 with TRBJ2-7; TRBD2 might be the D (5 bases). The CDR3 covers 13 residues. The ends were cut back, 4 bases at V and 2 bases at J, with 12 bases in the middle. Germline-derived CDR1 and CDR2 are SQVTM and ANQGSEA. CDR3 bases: TGCAGCGTTGGCCAGGAGGCCCCCTACGAGCAGTACTTC. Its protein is CSVGQEAPYEQYF.

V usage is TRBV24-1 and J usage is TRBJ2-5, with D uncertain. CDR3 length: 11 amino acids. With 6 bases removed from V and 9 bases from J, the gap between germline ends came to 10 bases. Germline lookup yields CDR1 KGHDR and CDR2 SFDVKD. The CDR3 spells CATSHLEAQYF. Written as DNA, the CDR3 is TGTGCCACCAGTCATCTTGAGGCCCAGTACTTC.

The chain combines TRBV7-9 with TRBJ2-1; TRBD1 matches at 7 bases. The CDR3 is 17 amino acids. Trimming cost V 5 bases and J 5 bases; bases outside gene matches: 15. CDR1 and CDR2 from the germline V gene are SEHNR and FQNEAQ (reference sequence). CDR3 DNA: TGTGCCAGCAGCCTCTTAAACAGGGGCTTAGGGGACAATGAGCAGTTCTTC. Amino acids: CASSLLNRGLGDNEQFF. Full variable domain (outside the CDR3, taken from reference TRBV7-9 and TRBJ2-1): DTGVSQNPRHKITKRGQNVTFRCDPISEHNRLYWYRQTLGQGPEFLTYFQNEAQLEKSRLLSDRFSAERPKGSFSTLEIQRTEQGDSAMYLCASSLLNRGLGDNEQFFGPGTRLTVL.

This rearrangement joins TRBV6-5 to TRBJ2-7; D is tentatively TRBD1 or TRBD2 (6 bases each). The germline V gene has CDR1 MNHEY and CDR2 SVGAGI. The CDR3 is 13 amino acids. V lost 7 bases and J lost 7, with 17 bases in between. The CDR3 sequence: CASKDPGGREQYF. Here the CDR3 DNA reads TGTGCCAGCAAGGATCCCGGGGGCAGGGAGCAGTACTTC.